What follows are 30 T cell receptor beta chains derived from one specimen sequenced in a study of T cell changes during pregnancy in multiple sclerosis. Clones were sequenced by immunoSEQ multiplex PCR, and TCRdb holds only the in-frame ones, with some missing. The table has some 80,000 clones, around 96% seen once; the top ten hold around 1.1%. The specimen was peripheral blood, collected in the second trimester of pregnancy. The receptors stem from a female donor with multiple sclerosis, enrolled in a pregnancy study.

The chain is built from TRBV9 and TRBJ2-1; D is perhaps TRBD2 (7 bases). V lost 2 bases, J lost 8 bases, and 11 bases lay in between. Germline V gives CDR1 SGDLS, CDR2 YYNGEE. This CDR3 has 13 amino acids. The CDR3 DNA sequence: TGTGCCAGCAGCGTGGGGGGGGCGGATGAGCAGTTCTTC. Residues: CASSVGGADEQFF.

The gene calls are TRBV18 and TRBJ1-2; 9 bases fit TRBD1. The CDR3 is made up of 16 amino acids. Unmatched junction bases numbered 11, after V lost 2 bases and J lost 7 bases. The germline gives CDR1 KGHSH, CDR2 LQKENI. The CDR3 protein is CASSPDTGGESSGYTF. The CDR3 DNA reads as TGTGCCAGCTCACCAGATACAGGGGGCGAGTCGAGTGGCTACACCTTC. Variable domain in full (rest from reference TRBV18 and TRBJ1-2): NAGVMQNPRHLVRRRGQEARLRCSPMKGHSHVYWYRQLPEEGLKFMVYLQKENIIDESGMPKERFSAEFPKEGPSILRIQQVVRGDSAAYFCASSPDTGGESSGYTFGSGTRLTVV.

The V and J genes are TRBV7-2 and TRBJ1-1; 11 bases map to TRBD1. The CDR3 totals 17 residues. Germline-derived CDR1 and CDR2 are SGHTA and FQGNSA. The V and J ends lost 2 bases and 4 bases, in that order; junction bases with no gene match: 9. The CDR3 nucleotides are TGTGCCAGCAGCTTAAGGTGGGACAGGGGGATCGGCACTGAAGCTTTCTTT. This sequence encodes CASSLRWDRGIGTEAFF. The whole variable domain, filled in from reference TRBV7-2 and TRBJ1-1, reads GAGVSQSPSNKVTEKGKDVELRCDPISGHTALYWYRQSLGQGLEFLIYFQGNSAPDKSGLPSDRFSAERTGGSVSTLTIQRTQQEDSAVYLCASSLRWDRGIGTEAFFGQGTRLTVV.

This chain joins TRBV7-2 and TRBJ2-2, with 14 positions matching TRBD2. V lost 3 bases to trimming and J lost 6 bases; unmatched junction nucleotides: 6. Germline V gene data show CDR1 as SGHTA and CDR2 as FQGNSA. This CDR3 has 17 residues. The CDR3 is CASSFPGLAGVPGELFF. The CDR3 nucleotides read TGTGCCAGCAGCTTCCCGGGACTAGCGGGAGTCCCCGGGGAGCTGTTTTTT.

J is TRBJ2-3 and V is TRBV7-8; 10 bases are shared with TRBD2. The germline V gene encodes CDR1 SGHVS and CDR2 FQNEAQ. The junction had 15 bases not matched to a gene; V was cut back by 3 bases and J by 0 bases. The CDR3 length is 20 residues. CDR3 in amino acids: CASSFVPAGGGRKSTDTQYF. The CDR3 DNA is TGTGCCAGCAGCTTCGTCCCAGCGGGAGGGGGCCGAAAGAGCACAGATACGCAGTATTTT.

This clone was picked up one time. The rearrangement links TRBV7-9 to TRBJ2-1, with D hard to call. The CDR3 runs to 14 residues. With 6 bases removed from V and 3 bases from J, the gap between germline ends came to 12 bases. Germline lookup yields CDR1 SEHNR and CDR2 FQNEAQ (reference sequence). CDR3 amino acids: CASSKIESYNEQFF. DNA for the CDR3: TGTGCCAGCAGTAAAATCGAGAGCTACAATGAGCAGTTCTTC.

J is TRBJ2-4 and V is TRBV28; 7 bases are shared with TRBD1. The germline V gene has CDR1 MDHEN and CDR2 SYDVKM. The CDR3 spans 14 residues. Trimming took 6 bases from V and 7 from J; bases not matched to a gene: 9. In nucleotides, the CDR3 is TGTGCCAGCAGCCCCGACAGGGTAAAGAACATTCAGTACTTC. It translates to CASSPDRVKNIQYF. The whole variable domain, filled in from reference TRBV28 and TRBJ2-4, reads DVKVTQSSRYLVKRTGEKVFLECVQDMDHENMFWYRQDPGLGLRLIYFSYDVKMKEKGDIPEGYSVSREKKERFSLILESASTNQTSMYLCASSPDRVKNIQYFGAGTRLSVL.

The chain has TRBV11-2 and TRBJ2-5; 8 bases align to TRBD1. V was clipped by 5 bases and J by 2 bases; unmatched bases: 10. Per germline, CDR1 SGHAT and CDR2 FQNNGV. This CDR3 contains 16 residues. The CDR3 DNA is TGTGCCAGCAGCCCTGGACAGGGAAGATCGCAAGAGACCCAGTACTTC. It specifies CASSPGQGRSQETQYF. Full variable domain (remainder filled in from reference TRBV11-2 and TRBJ2-5): EAGVAQSPRYKIIEKRQSVAFWCNPISGHATLYWYQQILGQGPKLLIQFQNNGVVDDSQLPKDRFSAERLKGVDSTLKIQPAKLEDSAVYLCASSPGQGRSQETQYFGPGTRLLVL.

The chain is built from TRBV28 and TRBJ2-7, with TRBD2 matching 10 bases. This CDR3 spans 16 amino acids. V shed 5 bases and J 1 base; nucleotides not matched to a gene: 8. Looked up from germline, CDR1 is MDHEN and CDR2 is SYDVKM. Here the CDR3 reads CASSNPRLAGSYEQYF. The CDR3 DNA reads as TGTGCCAGCAGTAACCCGAGACTAGCGGGTTCCTACGAGCAGTACTTC.

Of note for this clone: Within the sample, other DNA sequences also encode this same CDR3. The CDR3 region has the DNA TGTGCCACCGGACAGGGTGGGACTGAAGCTTTCTTT. This codes for CATGQGGTEAFF. The rearrangement links TRBV10-3 to TRBJ1-1, with 8 bases lining up with TRBD1. Germline CDR1 is ENHRY and CDR2 is SYGVKD. The CDR3 covers 12 residues. J lost 5 bases, V lost 10 bases, and 6 bases had no gene match.

The rearrangement joins TRBV30 to TRBJ2-7, with TRBD2 matching over 9 bases. The V segment lost 4 bases and the J segment 2 bases; nucleotides outside the gene matches: 0. The CDR3 runs 12 residues. CDR1 is GTSNPN, CDR2 SVGIG, per germline (reference sequence). The CDR3 sequence is CAWTSGTYEQYF. The CDR3 coding sequence is TGTGCCTGGACTAGCGGGACCTACGAGCAGTACTTC.

The chain is built from TRBV5-1 and TRBJ1-1, with D possibly matching TRBD1 (6 bases). The CDR3 sequence is 16 residues long. The germline V gene encodes CDR1 SGHRS and CDR2 YFSETQ. The germline V and J ends were trimmed by 0 bases and 4 bases, with 16 bases remaining between them. The CDR3 reads CASSLEGEIGSTEAFF. In nucleotides, the CDR3 is TGCGCCAGCAGCTTGGAGGGGGAAATTGGGAGCACTGAAGCTTTCTTT.

The chain combines TRBV27 with TRBJ2-1, with D unresolved. The CDR3 is made up of 12 amino acids. The germline gives CDR1 MNHEY, CDR2 SMNVEV (reference sequence). V was pared by 6 bases and J by 4 bases, with 7 bases between. CDR3 DNA sequence: TGTGCCAGCAGGTCTATGTACAATGAGCAGTTCTTC. This codes for CASRSMYNEQFF.

This clone was recorded once. This sample includes further DNA sequences coding for the same CDR3. V and J are TRBV18 and TRBJ2-7, with D hard to call. Germline V CDR1 and CDR2: KGHSH, LQKENI. The CDR3 spans 13 residues. V lost 3 bases, J lost 0 bases, and 6 bases lay in between. The CDR3 protein is CASSPTSSYEQYF. In nucleotides, the CDR3 is TGTGCCAGCTCACCCACAAGCTCCTACGAGCAGTACTTC. Full variable domain (rest looked up from reference TRBV18 and TRBJ2-7): NAGVMQNPRHLVRRRGQEARLRCSPMKGHSHVYWYRQLPEEGLKFMVYLQKENIIDESGMPKERFSAEFPKEGPSILRIQQVVRGDSAAYFCASSPTSSYEQYFGPGTRLTVT.

This chain connects TRBV7-3 to TRBJ2-1, with 10 bases matching TRBD2. Germline CDR1 SGHTA, CDR2 FQGTGA. Trimming at V came to 4 bases and at J to 3 bases, leaving 3 bases not matched to a gene. The CDR3 loop spans 15 amino acids. DNA for the CDR3: TGTGCCAGCAGCTACCGGACTAGCGGCTACAATGAGCAGTTCTTC. Its translation is CASSYRTSGYNEQFF.

In this sample, this clone turned up once. The chain uses TRBV19 and TRBJ1-1, with D possibly matching TRBD1 (5 bases). The CDR3 length is 14 residues. Germline CDR1 is LNHDA and CDR2 is SQIVND (reference sequence). The germline V and J ends were trimmed by 1 base and 5 bases, with 11 bases remaining between them. The CDR3 DNA reads as TGTGCCAGTAGTATAGCGGGGGGGGAGACTGAAGCTTTCTTT. Its protein is CASSIAGGETEAFF.

The chain recombines TRBV5-1 with TRBJ2-3; TRBD2 matches at 7 bases. Looked up from germline, CDR1 is SGHRS and CDR2 is YFSETQ. The CDR3 extends over 17 amino acids. Losses at the gene ends were 5 bases for V and 4 bases for J; bases not matched to a gene: 16. This CDR3 reads CASSYSGTRAGSDTQYF. CDR3 nucleotides: TGCGCCAGCAGTTACTCCGGGACCCGAGCGGGGTCAGATACGCAGTATTTT.

The rearrangement links TRBV6-1 to TRBJ2-5, with D maybe TRBD2 (7 bases). The CDR3 covers 15 residues. Germline loops: CDR1 MNHNS, CDR2 SASEGT. Trimming pared 4 bases from V and 4 bases from J, leaving 16 bases between. The CDR3 DNA follows: TGTGCCAGCAGTGGCCTGCCTGGGGGGGCAGAGACCCAGTACTTC. It specifies CASSGLPGGAETQYF.

The chain is built from TRBV14 and TRBJ2-5; 15 bases match TRBD2. V lost 1 base to trimming and J lost 5 bases; unmatched junction nucleotides: 2. Germline loops: CDR1 SGHDN, CDR2 FVKESK. The CDR3 is made up of 16 amino acids. CDR3: CASSQGGTSGRETQYF. The CDR3 DNA is TGTGCCAGCAGCCAAGGAGGGACTAGCGGGAGGGAGACCCAGTACTTC.

This rearrangement joins TRBV4-3 to TRBJ2-3; tentative D call: TRBD2 (7 bases). V dropped 0 bases and J dropped 5 bases, with 21 bases sitting between them. The germline CDR1 and CDR2 sequences are LGHNA and YSLEER. This CDR3 has 18 residues. CDR3 bases: TGCGCCAGCAGCCAAGATGCGGGGGCTCATCTATCGGGAGATACGCAGTATTTT. The encoded protein is CASSQDAGAHLSGDTQYF.

This clone was detected once. The chain uses TRBV5-1 and TRBJ2-1; 13 nucleotides align to TRBD2. CDR3 length: 19 amino acids. J gave up 4 bases and V 1 base, and 11 bases lay outside the gene matches. CDR1 SGHRS and CDR2 YFSETQ come from the germline V gene. DNA for the CDR3: TGCGCCAGCAGCTTGAGGACTAGCGGGAGTAGGGGGCTTTACAATGAGCAGTTCTTC. Translated, it gives CASSLRTSGSRGLYNEQFF.

Comment on this clone: One end of the junction does not line up with germline, which may come from a read error. This chain joins TRBV7-9 and TRBJ2-7; 16 nucleotides align to TRBD2. CDR3 size: 15 residues. The germline V gene encodes CDR1 SEHNR and CDR2 FQNEAQ (reference sequence). CDR3 residues: CASSFEGLAGGLQHF. In DNA form, the CDR3 reads TGTGCCAGCAGCTTCGAGGGACTAGCGGGAGGGCTTCAGCACTTC.

The gene calls are TRBV19 and TRBJ2-7; D might be TRBD2 (6 bases). The CDR3 sequence is 15 residues long. Trimming stripped 5 bases from V and 0 bases from J, with 14 bases between. The germline gives CDR1 LNHDA, CDR2 SQIVND (reference sequence). The CDR3, as DNA: TGTGCCAGTAGTCCTACGGGAGCTCCCTCCTACGAGCAGTACTTC. This codes for CASSPTGAPSYEQYF.

The chain joins TRBV19 to TRBJ2-7, with 7 bases matching TRBD2. The CDR3 extends over 14 amino acids. CDR1 and CDR2 from the germline V gene are LNHDA and SQIVND (reference sequence). V lost 1 base, J lost 2 bases, and 2 bases stayed unmatched. Written as DNA, the CDR3 is TGTGCCAGTAGTATAGCGGGAGGTACCTACGAGCAGTACTTC. This sequence encodes CASSIAGGTYEQYF.

This chain uses TRBV7-9 with TRBJ2-1, with TRBD1 identical over 7 bases. The CDR3 covers 11 residues. Per germline, CDR1 SEHNR and CDR2 FQNEAQ (reference sequence). V was clipped by 5 bases and J by 14 bases; unmatched bases: 6. Here the CDR3 DNA reads TGTGCCAGCAGCCCCGACAGGGTAGAGTTCTTC. This encodes CASSPDRVEFF.

This rearrangement joins TRBV6-1 to TRBJ2-7; D perhaps matches TRBD1 (5 bases). Trimming left V 10 bases short and J 7 bases short, with 20 bases between. This CDR3 region has 13 residues. Germline CDR1 is MNHNS and CDR2 is SASEGT. The CDR3 loop reads CATCGPQKGEQYF. The CDR3 DNA reads TGTGCCACCTGCGGACCCCAAAAGGGGGAGCAGTACTTC.

The V and J genes are TRBV6-5 and TRBJ2-1; 12 bases line up with TRBD1. This CDR3 contains 14 residues. The ends lost 4 bases at V and 9 bases at J; junction bases unmatched: 4. Per germline, CDR1 MNHEY and CDR2 SVGAGI. CDR3 region: CASSSGTGGGEQFF. The CDR3 DNA is TGTGCCAGCAGTTCTGGGACAGGGGGCGGTGAGCAGTTCTTC.

The V call is TRBV9, the J call TRBJ1-4, with a possible D match to TRBD1 (5 bases). Germline values: CDR1 SGDLS, CDR2 YYNGEE. The CDR3 length is 15 residues. Between the trimmed V and J ends, which lost 0 bases and 7 bases, there was a span of 13 bases. The DNA for the CDR3 is TGTGCCAGCAGCGTAGAGGCAGGGATGACTGAAAAACTGTTTTTT. Translation: CASSVEAGMTEKLFF. The entire variable domain, with the rest obtained from reference TRBV9 and TRBJ1-4, is as follows: DSGVTQTPKHLITATGQRVTLRCSPRSGDLSVYWYQQSLDQGLQFLIQYYNGEERAKGNILERFSAQQFPDLHSELNLSSLELGDSALYFCASSVEAGMTEKLFFGSGTQLSVL.

This chain uses TRBV11-2 with TRBJ2-2, with 8 bases that match TRBD2. V shed 6 bases, J shed 2 bases, and the junction held 2 bases outside the gene matches. Germline values: CDR1 SGHAT, CDR2 FQNNGV. The CDR3 sequence is 14 residues long. The CDR3 here is CASRGLVNTGELFF. DNA for the CDR3: TGTGCCAGCAGGGGACTAGTTAACACCGGGGAGCTGTTTTTT. The variable domain in full, completed from reference TRBV11-2 and TRBJ2-2, reads EAGVAQSPRYKIIEKRQSVAFWCNPISGHATLYWYQQILGQGPKLLIQFQNNGVVDDSQLPKDRFSAERLKGVDSTLKIQPAKLEDSAVYLCASRGLVNTGELFFGEGSRLTVL.

The rearrangement links TRBV20-1 to TRBJ2-7; D unresolved. Trimming took off 8 bases at V and 3 bases at J, with 11 bases between the two ends. The CDR3 length is 11 residues. Germline values: CDR1 DFQATT, CDR2 SNEGSKA (reference sequence). The CDR3 DNA reads TGCAGTCTGCTCTCCGGCTACGAGCAGTACTTC. This codes for CSLLSGYEQYF.